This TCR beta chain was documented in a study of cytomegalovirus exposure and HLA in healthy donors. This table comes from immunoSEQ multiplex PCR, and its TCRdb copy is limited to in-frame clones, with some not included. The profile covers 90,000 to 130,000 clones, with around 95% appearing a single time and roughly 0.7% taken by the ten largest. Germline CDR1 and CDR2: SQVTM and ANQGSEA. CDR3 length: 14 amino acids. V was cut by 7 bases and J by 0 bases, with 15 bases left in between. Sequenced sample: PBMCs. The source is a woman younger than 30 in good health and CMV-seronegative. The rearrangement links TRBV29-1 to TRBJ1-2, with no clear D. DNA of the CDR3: TGCAGCGCCTCCTTGGGCCGAGCTAACTATGGCTACACCTTC. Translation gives CSASLGRANYGYTF.